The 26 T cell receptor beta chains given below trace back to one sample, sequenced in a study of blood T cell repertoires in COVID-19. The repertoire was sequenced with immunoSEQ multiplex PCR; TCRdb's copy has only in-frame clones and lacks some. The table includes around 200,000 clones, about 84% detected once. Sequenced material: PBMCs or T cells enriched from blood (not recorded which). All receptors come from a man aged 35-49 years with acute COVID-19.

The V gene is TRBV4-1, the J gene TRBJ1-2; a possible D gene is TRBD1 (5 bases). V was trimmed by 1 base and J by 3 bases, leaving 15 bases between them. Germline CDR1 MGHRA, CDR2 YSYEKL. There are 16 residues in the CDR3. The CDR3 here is CASSQGRGTIDYGYTF. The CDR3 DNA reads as TGCGCCAGCAGCCAAGGCCGCGGGACCATCGACTATGGCTACACCTTC.

CDR3: CASSLSNQPRPFF. CDR3 coding DNA: TGTGCCAGCAGTTTATCTAATCAGCCTAGGCCGTTCTTC. The gene calls are TRBV28 and TRBJ2-1; the D is unclear. The V end was cut by 1 base, the J end by 15 bases, with 16 bases between. The CDR3 runs 13 residues. The germline CDR1 and CDR2 sequences are MDHEN and SYDVKM.

The DNA of the CDR3 is TGCAGCGTTGCTTCAGGGTATGGCTACACCTTC. This encodes CSVASGYGYTF. V usage is TRBV29-1 and J usage is TRBJ1-2; weak D call: TRBD1 (5 bases). V lost 4 bases and J 5 bases, leaving 8 bases between the germline ends. The CDR3 loop spans 11 amino acids. Germline loops: CDR1 SQVTM, CDR2 ANQGSEA.

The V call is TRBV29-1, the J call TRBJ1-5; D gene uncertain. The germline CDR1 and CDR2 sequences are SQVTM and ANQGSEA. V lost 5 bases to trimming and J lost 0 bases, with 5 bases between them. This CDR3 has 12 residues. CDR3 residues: CSVRDSNQPQHF. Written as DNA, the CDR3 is TGCAGCGTTAGAGATAGCAATCAGCCCCAGCATTTT.

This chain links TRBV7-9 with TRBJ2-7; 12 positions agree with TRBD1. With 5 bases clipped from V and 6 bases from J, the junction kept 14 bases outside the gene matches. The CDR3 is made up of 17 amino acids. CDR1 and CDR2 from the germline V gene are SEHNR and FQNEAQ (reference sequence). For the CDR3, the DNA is TGTGCCAGCAGCCCCGCAGTTTCTTCGGGACAGGGGGCCGAGCAGTACTTC. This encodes CASSPAVSSGQGAEQYF.

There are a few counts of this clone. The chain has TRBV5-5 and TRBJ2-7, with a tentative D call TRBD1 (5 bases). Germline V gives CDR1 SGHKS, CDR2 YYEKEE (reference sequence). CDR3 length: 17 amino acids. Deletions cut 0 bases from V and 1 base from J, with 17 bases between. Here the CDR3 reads CASSLEGVPPRSYEQYF. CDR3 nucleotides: TGTGCCAGCAGCTTGGAAGGGGTCCCCCCACGTTCCTACGAGCAGTACTTC.

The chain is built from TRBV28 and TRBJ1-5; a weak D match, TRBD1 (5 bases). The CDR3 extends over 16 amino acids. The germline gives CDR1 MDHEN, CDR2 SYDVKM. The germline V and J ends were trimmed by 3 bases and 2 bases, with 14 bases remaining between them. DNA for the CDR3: TGTGCCAGCAGTTTTTCGGCGGGGACCCGCAATCAGCCCCAGCATTTT. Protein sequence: CASSFSAGTRNQPQHF. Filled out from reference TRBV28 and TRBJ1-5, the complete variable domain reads DVKVTQSSRYLVKRTGEKVFLECVQDMDHENMFWYRQDPGLGLRLIYFSYDVKMKEKGDIPEGYSVSREKKERFSLILESASTNQTSMYLCASSFSAGTRNQPQHFGDGTRLSIL.

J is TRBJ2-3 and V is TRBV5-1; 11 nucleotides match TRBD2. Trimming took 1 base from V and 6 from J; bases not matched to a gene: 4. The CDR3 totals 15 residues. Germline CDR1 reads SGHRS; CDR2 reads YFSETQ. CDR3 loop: CASSLTSGRSDTQYF. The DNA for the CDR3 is TGCGCCAGCAGCTTGACTAGCGGGAGATCGGATACGCAGTATTTT.

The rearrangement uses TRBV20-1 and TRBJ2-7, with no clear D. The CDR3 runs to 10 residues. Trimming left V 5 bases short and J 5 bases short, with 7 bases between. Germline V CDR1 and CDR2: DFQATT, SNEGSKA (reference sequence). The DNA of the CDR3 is TGCAGTGCTCCCTACCACGAGCAGTACTTC. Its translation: CSAPYHEQYF.

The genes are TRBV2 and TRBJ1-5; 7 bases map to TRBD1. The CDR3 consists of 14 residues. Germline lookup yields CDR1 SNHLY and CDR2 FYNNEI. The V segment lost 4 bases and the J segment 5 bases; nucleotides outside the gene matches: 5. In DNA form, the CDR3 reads TGTGCCAGCAGTGGTTCAGGGGGTCATCAGCCCCAGCATTTT. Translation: CASSGSGGHQPQHF.

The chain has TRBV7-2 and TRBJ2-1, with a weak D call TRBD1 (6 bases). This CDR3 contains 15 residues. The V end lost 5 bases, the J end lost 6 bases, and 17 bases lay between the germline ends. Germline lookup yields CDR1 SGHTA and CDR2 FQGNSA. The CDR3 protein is CASSGQQGSLNEQFF. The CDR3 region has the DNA TGTGCCAGCAGCGGCCAGCAGGGGTCCCTCAATGAGCAGTTCTTC.

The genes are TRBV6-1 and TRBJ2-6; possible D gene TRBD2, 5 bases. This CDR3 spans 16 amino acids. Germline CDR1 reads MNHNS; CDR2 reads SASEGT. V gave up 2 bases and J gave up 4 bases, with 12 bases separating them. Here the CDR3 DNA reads TGTGCCAGCAGTGAACAGGACCCGGGGGGGGCCAACGTCCTGACTTTC. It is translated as CASSEQDPGGANVLTF.

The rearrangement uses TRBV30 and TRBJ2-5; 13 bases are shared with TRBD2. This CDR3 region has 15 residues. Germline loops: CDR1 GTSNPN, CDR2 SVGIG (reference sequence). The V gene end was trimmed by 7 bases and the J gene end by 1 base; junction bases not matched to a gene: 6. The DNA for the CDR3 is TGTGCCTTGGGGACTAGCGGGATTATCCAAGAGACCCAGTACTTC. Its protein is CALGTSGIIQETQYF.

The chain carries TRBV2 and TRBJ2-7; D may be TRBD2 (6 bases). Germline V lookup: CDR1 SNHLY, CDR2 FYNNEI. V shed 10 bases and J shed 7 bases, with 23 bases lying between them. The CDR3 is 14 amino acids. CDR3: CATTPRGTSVEQYF. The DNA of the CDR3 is TGTGCCACCACCCCCCGCGGGACCTCGGTAGAGCAGTACTTC. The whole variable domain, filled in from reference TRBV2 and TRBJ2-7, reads EPEVTQTPSHQVTQMGQEVILRCVPISNHLYFYWYRQILGQKVEFLVSFYNNEISEKSEIFDDQFSVERPDGSNFTLKIRSTKLEDSAMYFCATTPRGTSVEQYFGPGTRLTVT.

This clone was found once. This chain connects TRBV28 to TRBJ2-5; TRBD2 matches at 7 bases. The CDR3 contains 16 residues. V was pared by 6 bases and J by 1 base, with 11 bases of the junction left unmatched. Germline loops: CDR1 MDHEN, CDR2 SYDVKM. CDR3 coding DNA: TGTGCCAGCAGCTCTCTAGCGGCTTACTCCCAAGAGACCCAGTACTTC. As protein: CASSSLAAYSQETQYF.

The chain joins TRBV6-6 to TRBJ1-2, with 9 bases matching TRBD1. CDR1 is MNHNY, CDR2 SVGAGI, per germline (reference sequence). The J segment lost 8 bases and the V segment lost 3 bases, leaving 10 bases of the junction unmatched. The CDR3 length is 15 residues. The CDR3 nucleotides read TGTGCCAGCAGTTATGAAGGACAGGGGACGACCGGCTACACCTTC. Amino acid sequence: CASSYEGQGTTGYTF.

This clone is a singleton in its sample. The DNA for the CDR3 is TGTGCCAGCAGCCTACAGGGGGCAGAGGGCTACACCTTC. Encoded protein: CASSLQGAEGYTF. The chain combines TRBV3-1 (or the pseudogene TRBV3-2) with TRBJ1-2; 9 bases agree with TRBD1. Germline values: CDR1 LGHDT, CDR2 YNNKEL (reference sequence). The trim removed 4 bases at V and 8 bases at J, leaving 5 bases unmatched. The CDR3 runs 13 residues.

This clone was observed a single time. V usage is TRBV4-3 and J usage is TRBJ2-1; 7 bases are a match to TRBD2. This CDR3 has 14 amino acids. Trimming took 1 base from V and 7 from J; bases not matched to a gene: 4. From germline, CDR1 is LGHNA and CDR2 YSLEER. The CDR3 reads CASSQVASGNEQFF. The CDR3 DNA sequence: TGCGCCAGCAGCCAAGTAGCTAGCGGAAATGAGCAGTTCTTC.

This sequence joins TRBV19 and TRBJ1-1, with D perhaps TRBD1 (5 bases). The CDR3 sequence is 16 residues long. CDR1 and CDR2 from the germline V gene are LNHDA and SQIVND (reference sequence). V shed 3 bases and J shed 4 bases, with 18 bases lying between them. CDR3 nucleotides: TGTGCCAGTAGTATTTTGGGGTGGGGGGTTGGCACTGAAGCTTTCTTT. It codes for CASSILGWGVGTEAFF. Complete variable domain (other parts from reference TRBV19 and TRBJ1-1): DGGITQSPKYLFRKEGQNVTLSCEQNLNHDAMYWYRQDPGQGLRLIYYSQIVNDFQKGDIAEGYSVSREKKESFPLTVTSAQKNPTAFYLCASSILGWGVGTEAFFGQGTRLTVV.

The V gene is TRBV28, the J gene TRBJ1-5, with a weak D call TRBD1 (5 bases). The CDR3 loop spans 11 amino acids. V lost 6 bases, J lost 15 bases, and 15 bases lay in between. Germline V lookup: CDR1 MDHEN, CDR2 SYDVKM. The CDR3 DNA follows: TGTGCCAGCAGGCTGGGGGAGGGGAGGCATTTT. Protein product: CASRLGEGRHF. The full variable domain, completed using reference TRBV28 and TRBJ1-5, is DVKVTQSSRYLVKRTGEKVFLECVQDMDHENMFWYRQDPGLGLRLIYFSYDVKMKEKGDIPEGYSVSREKKERFSLILESASTNQTSMYLCASRLGEGRHFGDGTRLSIL.

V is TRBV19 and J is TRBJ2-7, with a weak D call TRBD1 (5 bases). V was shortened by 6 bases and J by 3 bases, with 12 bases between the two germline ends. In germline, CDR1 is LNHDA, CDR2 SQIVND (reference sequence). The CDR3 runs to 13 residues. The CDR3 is CASRKGQIYEQYF. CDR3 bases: TGTGCCAGTAGAAAGGGGCAGATCTACGAGCAGTACTTC.

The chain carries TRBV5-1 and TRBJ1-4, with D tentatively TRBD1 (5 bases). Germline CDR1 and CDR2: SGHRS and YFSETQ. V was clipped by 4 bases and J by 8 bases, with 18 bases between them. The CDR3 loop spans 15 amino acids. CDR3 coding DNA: TGCGCCAGCAGCGGGGGAGGGGCAGATCGGGAAAAACTGTTTTTT. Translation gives CASSGGGADREKLFF. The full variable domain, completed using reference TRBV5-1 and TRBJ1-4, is KAGVTQTPRYLIKTRGQQVTLSCSPISGHRSVSWYQQTPGQGLQFLFEYFSETQRNKGNFPGRFSGRQFSNSRSEMNVSTLELGDSALYLCASSGGGADREKLFFGSGTQLSVL.

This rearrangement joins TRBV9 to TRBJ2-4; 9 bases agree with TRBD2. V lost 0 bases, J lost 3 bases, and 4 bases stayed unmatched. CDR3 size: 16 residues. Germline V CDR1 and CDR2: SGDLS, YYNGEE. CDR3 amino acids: CASSVAPSGIKNIQYF. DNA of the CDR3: TGTGCCAGCAGCGTAGCCCCTAGCGGGATCAAAAACATTCAGTACTTC.

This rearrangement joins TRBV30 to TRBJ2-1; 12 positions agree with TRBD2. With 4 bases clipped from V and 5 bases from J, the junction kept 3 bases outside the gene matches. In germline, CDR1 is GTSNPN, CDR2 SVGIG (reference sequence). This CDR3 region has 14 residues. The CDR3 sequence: CAWTRLAGDNEQFF. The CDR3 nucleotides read TGTGCCTGGACTCGACTAGCGGGAGACAATGAGCAGTTCTTC.

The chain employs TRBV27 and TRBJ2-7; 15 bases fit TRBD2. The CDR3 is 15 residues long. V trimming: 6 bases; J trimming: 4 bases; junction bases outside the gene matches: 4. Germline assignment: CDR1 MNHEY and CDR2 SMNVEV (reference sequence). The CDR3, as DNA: TGTGCCAGCAGACCCGGGACTAGCGGGAGGTACGAGCAGTACTTC. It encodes CASRPGTSGRYEQYF.

CDR3 protein: CASSFGGNADTQYF. The CDR3 DNA reads TGTGCCAGCAGCTTCGGCGGGAACGCAGATACGCAGTATTTT. This chain joins TRBV5-8 and TRBJ2-3; TRBD2 might be the D (6 bases). Trimming left V 2 bases short and J 4 bases short, with 11 bases between. The CDR3 is 14 amino acids. From germline, CDR1 is SGHTS and CDR2 YDEGEE.